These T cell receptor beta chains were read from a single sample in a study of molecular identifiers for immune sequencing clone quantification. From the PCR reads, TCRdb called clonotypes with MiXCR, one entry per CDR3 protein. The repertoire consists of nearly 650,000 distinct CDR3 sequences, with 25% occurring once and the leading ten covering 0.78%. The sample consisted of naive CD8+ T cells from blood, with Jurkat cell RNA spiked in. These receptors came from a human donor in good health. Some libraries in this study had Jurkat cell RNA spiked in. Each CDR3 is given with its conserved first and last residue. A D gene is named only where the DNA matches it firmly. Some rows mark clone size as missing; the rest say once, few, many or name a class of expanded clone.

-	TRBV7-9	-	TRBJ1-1	TGTGCCAGCAGCTTAGAGCCGATCACTGAAGCTTTCTTT	CASSLEPITEAFF
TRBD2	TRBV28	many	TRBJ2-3	TGTGCCAGCAGGACTAGCGGGAGGAGAGATACGCAGTATTTT	CASRTSGRRDTQYF
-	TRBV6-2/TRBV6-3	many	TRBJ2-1	TGTGCCAGCAGTTACGAGGACAACCCGTTCTTC	CASSYEDNPFF
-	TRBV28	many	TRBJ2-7	TGTGCCAGCAGTTTACCCAGATACGAGCAGTACTTC	CASSLPRYEQYF
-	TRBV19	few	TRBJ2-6	TGTGCCAGTATTGGGGCCAACGTCCTGACTTTC	CASIGANVLTF
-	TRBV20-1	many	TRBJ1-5	TGCAGTGCTAGAAGCAGTTTCTTAGGCAATCAGCCCCAGCATTTT	CSARSSFLGNQPQHF
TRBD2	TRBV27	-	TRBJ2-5	TGTGCCAGCAGTGAGAATAGCGGGGGGGATGTATTTGAGCCCCAGTACTTC	CASSENSGGDVFEPQYF
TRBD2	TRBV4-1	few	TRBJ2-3	TGCGCCAGCAGCCAGGGCGGGGGGTATACGCAGTATTTT	CASSQGGGYTQYF
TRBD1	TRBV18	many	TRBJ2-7	TGTGCCAGCTCCCGGACCGAGGACAGGGACGACGAGCAGTACTTC	CASSRTEDRDDEQYF
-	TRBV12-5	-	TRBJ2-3	TGTGCTAGTACCTTAACAGGCCTCACAGATTCGCAGTATTTT	CASTLTGLTDSQYF
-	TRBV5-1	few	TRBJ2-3	TGCGCCAGCAGTTGGTCAGATACGCAGTATTTT	CASSWSDTQYF
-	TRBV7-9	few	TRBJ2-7	TGTGCCAGCAGCAACCAAAGGACAGCGGGGGAGCAGTACTTC	CASSNQRTAGEQYF
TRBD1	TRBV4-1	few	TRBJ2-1	TGCGCCAGCAGCCAATATACAGGGGGAACCTACAATGAGCAGTTCTTC	CASSQYTGGTYNEQFF
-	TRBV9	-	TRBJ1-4	TGTGCCAGCAGCGTAGGCTCAGTAGGCAGAACTAATGAAAAACTGTTTTTT	CASSVGSVGRTNEKLFF
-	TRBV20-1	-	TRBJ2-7	TGCAGTGCTAGAGTGAGAGCAAATAGCTCCTACGAGCAGTACTTC	CSARVRANSSYEQYF
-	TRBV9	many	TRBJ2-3	TGTGCCAGCAGCATAGGGGTCCTCCCTTCCACAGATACGCAGTATTTT	CASSIGVLPSTDTQYF
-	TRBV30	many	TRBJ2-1	TGTGCCTGGACGCTATCTCAGCCCTACAATGAGCAGTTCTTC	CAWTLSQPYNEQFF
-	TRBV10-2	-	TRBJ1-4	TGCGCCACTGGGGATAATGAAAAACTGTTTTTT	CATGDNEKLFF
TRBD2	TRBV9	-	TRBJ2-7	TGTGCCAGCAGCCGGACTCCGAGCGGGGGGGCGAACGAGCAGTACTTC	CASSRTPSGGANEQYF
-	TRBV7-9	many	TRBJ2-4	TGTGCCAGCAGCGACGTGGGGGGAGTTCAGTACTTC	CASSDVGGVQYF
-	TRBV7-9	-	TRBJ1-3	TGTGCCAGCAGGAAAGGGGGGGACCCTGGAAACACCATATATTTT	CASRKGGDPGNTIYF
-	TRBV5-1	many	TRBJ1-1	TGCGCCAGCAGCTACGGACAAGGCGTTGAAGCTTTCTTT	CASSYGQGVEAFF
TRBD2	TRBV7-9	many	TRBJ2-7	TGTGCCAGCAGCATCCCAGGAGCGGGAATCAACGAGCAGTACTTC	CASSIPGAGINEQYF
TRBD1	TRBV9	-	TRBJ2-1	TGTGCCAGCAGCGGCCGGGACAGTACGAAACGATATGAGCAGTTCTTC	CASSGRDSTKRYEQFF
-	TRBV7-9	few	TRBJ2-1	TGTGCCAGCAGATCGGGACTGAGCTCCTACAATGAGCAGTTCTTC	CASRSGLSSYNEQFF
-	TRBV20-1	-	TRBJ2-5	TGCAGTGCTAGAGATTGGGCAGGGGAAACCCTGTACCAAGAGGCCCAGTACTTC	CSARDWAGETLYQEAQYF
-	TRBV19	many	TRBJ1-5	TGTGCCAGTAGCCTAACAGATTATAGCAATCAGCCCCAGCATTTT	CASSLTDYSNQPQHF
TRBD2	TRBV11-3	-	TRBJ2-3	TGTGCCAGCAGCTTCAAGGGGAGGGGATCTGATACGCAGTATTTT	CASSFKGRGSDTQYF
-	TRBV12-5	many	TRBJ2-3	TGTGCTAGTGGTTTGGGTACTTGGGGGGCTAGCACAGATACGCAGTATTTT	CASGLGTWGASTDTQYF
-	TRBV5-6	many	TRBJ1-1	TGTGCCAGCAGCCCGTGGGATTTTAAGAACACTGAAGCTTTCTTT	CASSPWDFKNTEAFF
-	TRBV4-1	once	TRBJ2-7	TGCGCCAGCAGCCTTAAAATGAGCGACGCCTACGAGCAGTACTTC	CASSLKMSDAYEQYF
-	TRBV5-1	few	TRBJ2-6	TGCGCCAGCAGCTTGAACGGAGGCTCTGGGGCCAACGTCCTGACTTTC	CASSLNGGSGANVLTF
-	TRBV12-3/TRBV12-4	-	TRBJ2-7	TGTGCCAGCAGTTCACCGGGACTCCACTACGAGCAGTACTTC	CASSSPGLHYEQYF
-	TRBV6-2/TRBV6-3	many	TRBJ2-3	TGTGCCAGCAGCCGCACAGATACGCAGTATTTT	CASSRTDTQYF
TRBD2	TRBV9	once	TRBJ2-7	TGTGCCAGCCGCGAGACCCCGGGGGGCTCCTACGAGCAGTACTTC	CASRETPGGSYEQYF
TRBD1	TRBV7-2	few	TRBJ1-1	TGTGTCAGCAGCCTTAAAAACAGGGGCACTGAAGCTTTCTTT	CVSSLKNRGTEAFF
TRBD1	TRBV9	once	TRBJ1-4	TGTGCCAGCAGCCCTCCGGGACAGCTTAATGAAAAACTGTTTTTT	CASSPPGQLNEKLFF
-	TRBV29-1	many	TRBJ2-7	TGCAGCGTTGCCGGGCTAACCTACGAGCAGTACTTC	CSVAGLTYEQYF
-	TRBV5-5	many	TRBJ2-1	TGTGCCAGCAGCTTGTGGGGGAGCTCCTACAATGAGCAGTTCTTC	CASSLWGSSYNEQFF
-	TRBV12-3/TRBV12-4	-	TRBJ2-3	TGTGCCAGCAGTCAGGGGACACTACAATCAGATACGCAGTATTTT	CASSQGTLQSDTQYF
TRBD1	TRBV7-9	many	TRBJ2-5	TGTGCCAGCAGCTCACCGACAGGGCAGGGCATAGAGACCCAGTACTTC	CASSSPTGQGIETQYF
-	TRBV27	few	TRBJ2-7	TGTGCCAGCAGTTTATCCACAGGGCCTTACGAGCAGTACTTC	CASSLSTGPYEQYF
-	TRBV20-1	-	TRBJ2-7	TGCAGTGCTAGAACCTGGGACTCCTACGAGCAGTACTTC	CSARTWDSYEQYF
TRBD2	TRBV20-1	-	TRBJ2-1	TGCAGTGCCCGGGAGGCGGGAGGACCCTTTTGGGAGCAGTTCTTC	CSAREAGGPFWEQFF
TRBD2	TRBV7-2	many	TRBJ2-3	TGTGCCAGCAGCCTGACTAGCGGGAGCACAGATACGCAGTATTTT	CASSLTSGSTDTQYF
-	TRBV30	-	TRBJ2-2	TGTGCCTGGGAAGGACGGGGGATAGCCGGGGAGCTGTTTTTT	CAWEGRGIAGELFF
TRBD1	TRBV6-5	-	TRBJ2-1	TGTGCCAGCAGTTACCCCCGGGGACAGGGTATGGGTGAGCAGTTCTTC	CASSYPRGQGMGEQFF
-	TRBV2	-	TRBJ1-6	TGTGCCAGCAGTGAGTCGACAGGAGAGGCAAGGGGGTATTCACCCCTCCACTTT	CASSESTGEARGYSPLHF
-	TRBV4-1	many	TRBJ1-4	TGCGCCAGCAGCCAAGGAGCTTTTGCAACTAATGAAAAACTGTTTTTT	CASSQGAFATNEKLFF
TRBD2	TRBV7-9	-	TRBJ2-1	TGTGCCAGCAATCAACCCGCCGGGACTAGCGGGAGCTATGAGCAGTTCTTC	CASNQPAGTSGSYEQFF
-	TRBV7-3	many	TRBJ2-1	TGTGCCAGCAGCTTCACAGGGTATGAGCAGTTCTTC	CASSFTGYEQFF
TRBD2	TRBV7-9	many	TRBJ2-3	TGTGCCAGCAGCTTAGCAGCGGGGCCTAGCACAGATACGCAGTATTTT	CASSLAAGPSTDTQYF
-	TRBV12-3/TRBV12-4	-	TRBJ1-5	TGTGCCAGCAGTTTAAGTCCCAGGGGAAGCAATCAGCCCCAGCATTTT	CASSLSPRGSNQPQHF
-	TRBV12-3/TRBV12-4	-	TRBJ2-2	TGTGCCAGCAGTTTGTGCGGGGAGCTGTTATTT	CASSLCGELLF
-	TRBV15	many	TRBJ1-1	TGTGCCACCAGCAGAGCCGGTTGGGGGGCAGACACTGAAGCTTTCTTT	CATSRAGWGADTEAFF
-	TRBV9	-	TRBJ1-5	TGTGCCAGCAGCCCCAGAGGAGCGGTCCTCAGTGGAGATACGCAGCATTTT	CASSPRGAVLSGDTQHF
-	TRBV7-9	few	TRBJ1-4	TGTGCCAGCAGCGGATTATCCGGGACGGCTGAAAAACTGTTTTTT	CASSGLSGTAEKLFF
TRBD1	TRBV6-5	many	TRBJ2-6	TGTGCCAGCAGTTACTTAGGGACAGGATTAGCTAGAACTGGGGCCAACGTCCTGACTTTC	CASSYLGTGLARTGANVLTF
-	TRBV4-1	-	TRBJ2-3	TGCGCCAGCAGCCCCGGTAGCGGAATAGATACGCAGTATTTT	CASSPGSGIDTQYF